The 19 T cell receptor beta chains presented below share a single source sample, sequenced in a study of blood T cell repertoires in COVID-19. Profiling relied on immunoSEQ multiplex PCR, and the TCRdb table lists in-frame clones only, not all of them. The sample lists about 220,000 clones; around 81% were seen once. The sample comprised peripheral blood. The origin of the receptors is a woman in her twenties or thirties who had recovered from COVID-19.

The chain recombines TRBV28 with TRBJ1-1; D is ambiguous. Looked up from germline, CDR1 is MDHEN and CDR2 is SYDVKM. The ends were cut back, 2 bases at V and 7 bases at J, with 11 bases in the middle. The CDR3 has 13 amino acids. The CDR3 DNA reads TGTGCCAGCAGTTTAGGAGGGTATGGTGAAGCTTTCTTT. It specifies CASSLGGYGEAFF.

This clone appeared once. V is TRBV28 and J is TRBJ1-2, with D tentatively TRBD1 (5 bases). The V gene's germline CDR1 is MDHEN and CDR2 SYDVKM. This CDR3 region has 13 residues. V dropped 3 bases and J dropped 6 bases, with 11 bases sitting between them. CDR3: CASSFGGSDGYTF. The CDR3, as DNA: TGTGCCAGCAGTTTCGGGGGGTCGGATGGCTACACCTTC.

The V and J genes are TRBV7-2 and TRBJ1-2, with TRBD1 as a possible D gene (5 bases). Germline-derived CDR1 and CDR2 are SGHTA and FQGNSA. The V gene lost 1 base and the J gene lost 8 bases, with 11 bases spanning the gap. The CDR3 is made up of 13 amino acids. CDR3 sequence: CASSLGAGWGYTF. DNA for the CDR3: TGTGCCAGCAGCTTAGGGGCAGGGTGGGGCTACACCTTC.

V usage is TRBV9 and J usage is TRBJ1-6; D uncertain. The CDR3 has 15 amino acids. CDR1 is SGDLS, CDR2 YYNGEE, per germline. V dropped 1 base and J dropped 8 bases, with 13 bases sitting between them. CDR3 coding DNA: TGTGCCAGCAGCGTACTGGGAGGGTTAGATTCACCCCTCCACTTT. Its protein is CASSVLGGLDSPLHF.

This clone showed up just once. The chain links TRBV6-5 to TRBJ2-7, with TRBD2 matching 8 bases. V dropped 5 bases and J dropped 4; count of bases not matched to a gene: 7. The CDR3 extends over 14 amino acids. Germline lookup yields CDR1 MNHEY and CDR2 SVGAGI. The CDR3 nucleotides are TGTGCCAGCAGTCCGGCCGGGAGGGCTTACGAGCAGTACTTC. This gives the protein CASSPAGRAYEQYF.

This chain links TRBV7-3 with TRBJ1-1; D is possibly TRBD1 (6 bases). The germline CDR1 and CDR2 sequences are SGHTA and FQGTGA. V shed 4 bases and J shed 3 bases, with 15 bases lying between them. The CDR3 is 15 amino acids. The CDR3 nucleotides are TGTGCCAGCAGCTCCGTTGCGGGGGCGCACACTGAAGCTTTCTTT. Translated, it gives CASSSVAGAHTEAFF.

The CDR3 protein is CASSLISGNTIYF. As DNA, the CDR3 is TGTGCCAGCAGCTTAATAAGCGGAAACACCATATATTTT. The chain couples TRBV7-9 to TRBJ1-3; no definite D call. The CDR3 contains 13 residues. Germline loops: CDR1 SEHNR, CDR2 FQNEAQ (reference sequence). The V end lost 2 bases, the J end lost 4 bases, and 6 bases lay between the germline ends. The full variable domain, rest sourced from reference TRBV7-9 and TRBJ1-3, is DTGVSQNPRHKITKRGQNVTFRCDPISEHNRLYWYRQTLGQGPEFLTYFQNEAQLEKSRLLSDRFSAERPKGSFSTLEIQRTEQGDSAMYLCASSLISGNTIYFGEGSWLTVV.

This clone was detected once. The rearrangement links TRBV28 to TRBJ1-3; no clear D. Trimming cost V 8 bases and J 3 bases, with 5 bases left between them. The germline V gene encodes CDR1 MDHEN and CDR2 SYDVKM. The CDR3 spans 11 residues. The CDR3 bases are TGTGCCAGCGACTTTGGAAACACCATATATTTT. Amino acid sequence: CASDFGNTIYF.

This clone was picked up one time. This chain joins TRBV6-5 and TRBJ2-5, with D possibly being TRBD1 (6 bases). The CDR3 runs to 14 residues. Per the germline V gene, CDR1 is MNHEY and CDR2 is SVGAGI. V was shortened by 9 bases and J by 5 bases, with 19 bases between the two germline ends. CDR3 region: CASKHGTLRETQYF. The CDR3 DNA reads TGTGCCAGTAAACACGGGACACTGAGGGAGACCCAGTACTTC.

The chain carries TRBV7-2 and TRBJ1-5; a weak D match, TRBD1 (5 bases). The CDR3 is 14 amino acids. The germline V and J ends were trimmed by 3 bases and 7 bases, with 13 bases remaining between them. CDR1 and CDR2 from the germline V gene are SGHTA and FQGNSA. CDR3 sequence reads: CASSLTAGYQPQHF. DNA of the CDR3: TGTGCCAGCAGCTTGACAGCCGGATACCAGCCCCAGCATTTT.

The chain couples TRBV20-1 to TRBJ2-3; D is undetermined. The CDR3 runs 11 residues. Germline V CDR1 and CDR2: DFQATT, SNEGSKA (reference sequence). V was cut by 7 bases and J by 6 bases, with 11 bases left in between. The CDR3 sequence: CSGAPNDTQYF. The CDR3 DNA follows: TGCAGTGGAGCTCCCAACGATACGCAGTATTTT.

The chain employs TRBV6-5 and TRBJ2-3, with 9 bases identical to TRBD2. The CDR3 is made up of 15 amino acids. Trimming removed 0 bases from V and 4 bases from J; junction bases left unmatched: 2. Germline V lookup: CDR1 MNHEY, CDR2 SVGAGI. CDR3 amino acids: CASSYSSGSADTQYF. The CDR3 region has the DNA TGTGCCAGCAGTTACTCTAGCGGGAGCGCAGATACGCAGTATTTT.

The V gene is TRBV1, the J gene TRBJ2-7; the listed D gene, TRBD1, was not tested against the DNA. TRBV1 has pseudogene status. The CDR3 is made up of 14 amino acids. The CDR3 nucleotides read TGCACCAGCAGCCAAGGGTTCAGTTCCTACGAGCAGTACTTC. This gives the protein CTSSQGFSSYEQYF.

The gene calls are TRBV6-1 and TRBJ2-5; D call uncertain. Germline V lookup: CDR1 MNHNS, CDR2 SASEGT. This CDR3 has 16 residues. V was clipped by 1 base and J by 4 bases, with 16 bases between them. CDR3 nucleotides: TGTGCCAGCAGTGAAGGGGCAGGATTAATCTTAGAGACCCAGTACTTC. It yields the protein CASSEGAGLILETQYF.

This chain links TRBV30 with TRBJ2-3, with TRBD2 matching 15 bases. V lost 5 bases, J lost 5 bases, and 8 bases stayed unmatched. This CDR3 contains 16 residues. Germline V gene lookup returns CDR1 GTSNPN and CDR2 SVGIG (reference sequence). The DNA of the CDR3 is TGTGCCTGGGCCCCGGGACTAGCGGGAGGAATAGATACGCAGTATTTT. Amino acids: CAWAPGLAGGIDTQYF.

The genes are TRBV24-1 and TRBJ2-1, with TRBD2 identical over 13 bases. The CDR3 sequence is 16 residues long. Germline CDR1 is KGHDR and CDR2 is SFDVKD. V shed 5 bases, J shed 4 bases, and the junction held 4 bases outside the gene matches. CDR3 loop: CATSGPLAGGYNEQFF. CDR3 coding DNA: TGTGCCACCAGTGGTCCACTAGCGGGAGGGTACAATGAGCAGTTCTTC.

This chain uses TRBV4-1 with TRBJ2-1; 13 bases fit TRBD2. Germline CDR1 reads MGHRA; CDR2 reads YSYEKL. The CDR3 runs 17 residues. V lost 1 base to trimming and J lost 11 bases; unmatched junction nucleotides: 11. CDR3 sequence: CASSQGTSGSSTVKQFF. DNA for the CDR3: TGCGCCAGCAGCCAAGGGACTAGCGGGAGTTCCACGGTAAAGCAGTTCTTC.

The chain joins TRBV28 to TRBJ2-1; 9 bases align to TRBD1. With V trimmed by 4 bases and J by 2 bases, 3 bases remained unmatched. The CDR3 contains 15 residues. CDR1 and CDR2 (germline): MDHEN, SYDVKM. CDR3 sequence: CASSSGQGAYNEQFF. The CDR3 region has the DNA TGTGCCAGCAGTTCGGGACAGGGAGCCTACAATGAGCAGTTCTTC. Drawing the rest from reference TRBV28 and TRBJ2-1, the complete variable domain is DVKVTQSSRYLVKRTGEKVFLECVQDMDHENMFWYRQDPGLGLRLIYFSYDVKMKEKGDIPEGYSVSREKKERFSLILESASTNQTSMYLCASSSGQGAYNEQFFGPGTRLTVL.

Only a few counts were recorded for this clone. The V and J genes are TRBV2 and TRBJ1-2; tentatively, D is TRBD1 (6 bases). This CDR3 contains 12 residues. Per the germline V gene, CDR1 is SNHLY and CDR2 is FYNNEI. Between the trimmed V and J ends, which lost 6 bases and 3 bases, there was a span of 8 bases. The CDR3 is CASSRGDYGYTF. CDR3 in DNA: TGTGCCAGCAGCAGGGGTGACTATGGCTACACCTTC.